This T cell receptor beta chain comes out of a study of T-cell memory formation after mild COVID-19. In the study overall: Each donor largely had its own TCR clusters.

TCRdb itself ran the 5' RACE reads through MiXCR, one entry per CDR3 protein. The sample records hundreds of thousands of distinct CDR3 sequences, 20% to 25% being singletons. Unmatched junction bases numbered 10, after V lost 9 bases and J lost 4 bases. This CDR3 has 14 amino acids. Germline V CDR1 and CDR2: ENHRY, SYGVKD. Whole-study findings and limits: Mainly in CM and EM were contracting CD4+ clones; CD8+ were in EMRA.

Notes on this clonotype: Its target is unknown.

J is TRBJ2-3 and V is TRBV10-3; TRBD2 aligns across 7 bases. The clonotype was recovered from an adult woman who had mild COVID-19 (a few samples of this study predate the infection). Cell type and time point are not known. Specimen: PBMCs or a T cell subset sorted from them (not recorded which). In DNA form, the CDR3 reads TGTGCCATAGGACGCGGGAGTGGGGCAGATACGCAGTATTTT. This sequence encodes CAIGRGSGADTQYF.